The 30 T cell receptor beta chains below come from one sample, sequenced in a study of blood T cell repertoires in COVID-19. Some clones are missing from TCRdb's copy, which holds only in-frame ones; the method was immunoSEQ multiplex PCR. The sample includes 250,000 to 350,000 clones, about 88% of them seen just once. The sample was PBMCs or T cells enriched from blood (not recorded which). The source is a man between 60 and 75 years old who had recovered from COVID-19.

The chain combines TRBV29-1 with TRBJ2-3; 15 positions agree with TRBD2. CDR3 size: 14 residues. CDR1 and CDR2 (germline): SQVTM, ANQGSEA. The junction had 9 bases not matched to a gene; V was cut back by 6 bases and J by 11 bases. The CDR3 bases are TGCAGCGTGCGGCCGGGACTAGCGGGAGGCGGGCAGTATTTT. Its translation: CSVRPGLAGGGQYF.

The V call is TRBV18, the J call TRBJ2-3; possible D gene TRBD1, 6 bases. Germline loops: CDR1 KGHSH, CDR2 LQKENI. The CDR3 has 18 residues. The V end lost 0 bases, the J end lost 1 base, and 17 bases lay between the germline ends. The CDR3 is CASSPPSLPGQRTDTQYF. For the CDR3, the DNA is TGTGCCAGCTCACCACCAAGTCTTCCCGGACAGCGCACAGATACGCAGTATTTT.

The genes are TRBV5-1 and TRBJ2-1; 9 bases are shared with TRBD1. This CDR3 is built from 15 residues. The V segment lost 0 bases and the J segment 7 bases; nucleotides outside the gene matches: 5. Looked up from germline, CDR1 is SGHRS and CDR2 is YFSETQ. CDR3 DNA: TGCGCCAGCAGCTTGGGACAGGGGGTGCGAAATGAGCAGTTCTTC. It encodes CASSLGQGVRNEQFF.

The chain joins TRBV10-3 to TRBJ1-5; D is undetermined. The germline V gene encodes CDR1 ENHRY and CDR2 SYGVKD. V lost 10 bases to trimming and J lost 0 bases, with 10 bases between them. The CDR3 is 13 amino acids. CDR3 DNA sequence: TGTGCCACCGCAACAGATAGCAATCAGCCCCAGCATTTT. Translation: CATATDSNQPQHF.

The rearrangement links TRBV13 to TRBJ2-7; perhaps TRBD1 as D (6 bases). The V gene lost 0 bases and the J gene lost 2 bases, with 11 bases spanning the gap. The CDR3 is 15 residues long. In germline, CDR1 is PRHDT, CDR2 FYEKMQ (reference sequence). This CDR3 is CASSLGDSTAYEQYF. The CDR3 DNA follows: TGTGCCAGCAGCTTAGGGGACAGCACCGCCTACGAGCAGTACTTC.

This clone has just one count. The rearrangement links TRBV6-5 to TRBJ1-4; 7 bases are a match to TRBD1. After removal of 6 bases from V and 5 bases from J, the junction contained 6 bases not matched to a gene. Per germline, CDR1 MNHEY and CDR2 SVGAGI. The CDR3 runs 14 residues. Written as DNA, the CDR3 is TGTGCCAGCAGGAACCCAGGGGGGAATGAAAAACTGTTTTTT. Translated, it gives CASRNPGGNEKLFF.

The chain uses TRBV11-3 and TRBJ2-2; D unclear. Trimming removed 4 bases at V and 8 bases at J, with 11 bases between. Per germline, CDR1 SGHNT and CDR2 YENEEA. The CDR3 is made up of 13 amino acids. This CDR3 is CASSSSVEGELFF. CDR3 bases: TGTGCCAGCAGCTCCTCGGTAGAGGGGGAGCTGTTTTTT.

The chain uses TRBV7-2 and TRBJ1-5; the D gene is possibly TRBD1 (6 bases). Trimming cost V 5 bases and J 2 bases, with 10 bases left between them. Germline V lookup: CDR1 SGHTA, CDR2 FQGNSA. The CDR3 consists of 14 residues. Written as DNA, the CDR3 is TGTGCCAGCAGCGCAGGGGCGGGCAATCAGCCCCAGCATTTT. Translating it yields CASSAGAGNQPQHF.

This clone was counted a few times. One end of the junction is discordant with germline, which a read error may explain. The rearrangement joins TRBV10-3 to TRBJ1-4; 7 nucleotides align to TRBD1. Germline CDR1 reads ENHRY; CDR2 reads SYGVKD. The CDR3 contains 14 residues. The CDR3 region is CATSDGTADEKLFF. The CDR3 nucleotides read TGTGCCACCAGTGACGGGACAGCAGACGAAAAACTGTTTTTT.

The table lists this clone with many counts. The chain links TRBV19 to TRBJ1-1, with 8 nucleotides matching TRBD1. CDR3 length: 16 residues. Germline V gives CDR1 LNHDA, CDR2 SQIVND (reference sequence). The junction had 11 bases not matched to a gene; V was cut back by 3 bases and J by 5 bases. The CDR3 loop reads CASSIRGTGKVTEAFF. The DNA for the CDR3 is TGTGCCAGTAGTATTCGGGGGACAGGAAAGGTTACTGAAGCTTTCTTT. The entire variable domain, with the rest obtained from reference TRBV19 and TRBJ1-1, is as follows: DGGITQSPKYLFRKEGQNVTLSCEQNLNHDAMYWYRQDPGQGLRLIYYSQIVNDFQKGDIAEGYSVSREKKESFPLTVTSAQKNPTAFYLCASSIRGTGKVTEAFFGQGTRLTVV.

The CDR3 DNA sequence: TGTGCCAGCCGGCCAGGGGGCTACTCTGGAAACACCATATATTTT. This sequence encodes CASRPGGYSGNTIYF. The chain uses TRBV27 and TRBJ1-3; 8 nucleotides agree with TRBD1. The J segment lost 0 bases and the V segment lost 8 bases, leaving 6 bases of the junction unmatched. Germline loops: CDR1 MNHEY, CDR2 SMNVEV (reference sequence). The CDR3 is 15 residues long.

The V and J genes are TRBV7-9 and TRBJ2-5; a weak D match, TRBD2 (5 bases). This CDR3 spans 12 amino acids. Trimming cost V 3 bases and J 5 bases, with 7 bases left between them. CDR1 is SEHNR and CDR2 is FQNEAQ in the germline V gene (reference sequence). The CDR3 region is CASSLRAETQYF. The DNA for the CDR3 is TGTGCCAGCAGCTTGAGGGCTGAGACCCAGTACTTC. The full variable domain, completed using reference TRBV7-9 and TRBJ2-5, is DTGVSQNPRHKITKRGQNVTFRCDPISEHNRLYWYRQTLGQGPEFLTYFQNEAQLEKSRLLSDRFSAERPKGSFSTLEIQRTEQGDSAMYLCASSLRAETQYFGPGTRLLVL.

The V call is TRBV6-5, the J call TRBJ1-4, with D perhaps matching TRBD1 (5 bases). Germline V gives CDR1 MNHEY, CDR2 SVGAGI. With 3 bases removed from V and 4 bases from J, the gap between germline ends came to 9 bases. This CDR3 has 14 amino acids. The DNA for the CDR3 is TGTGCCAGCAGTTATTCCAGGGATAATGAAAAACTGTTTTTT. Protein sequence: CASSYSRDNEKLFF.

V is TRBV5-1 and J is TRBJ1-2; D possibly corresponds to TRBD1 (6 bases). CDR3 length: 14 amino acids. Per germline, CDR1 SGHRS and CDR2 YFSETQ. V dropped 3 bases and J dropped 3 bases, with 12 bases sitting between them. CDR3 nucleotides: TGCGCCAGCAGCTCCCAGGGGTACGACTATGGCTACACCTTC. This encodes CASSSQGYDYGYTF.

The chain uses TRBV11-2 and TRBJ1-6; 9 positions agree with TRBD1. This CDR3 is built from 15 residues. CDR1 is SGHAT and CDR2 is FQNNGV in the germline V gene. V lost 4 bases and J lost 5; bases outside the gene matches: 3. CDR3 amino acids: CASSSGQGDNSPLHF. The CDR3 DNA reads TGTGCCAGCAGCTCGGGACAGGGCGATAATTCACCCCTCCACTTT.

V usage is TRBV5-4 and J usage is TRBJ2-1; 9 nucleotides agree with TRBD1. CDR1 and CDR2 from the germline V gene are SGHNT and YYREEE (reference sequence). Unmatched junction bases numbered 6, after V lost 5 bases and J lost 0 bases. This CDR3 spans 16 amino acids. In nucleotides, the CDR3 is TGTGCCAGCAGAGGGGAACAGGGGGCCTCCTACAATGAGCAGTTCTTC. Amino acid sequence: CASRGEQGASYNEQFF.

The chain combines TRBV7-9 with TRBJ2-5; the D is unclear. The CDR3 length is 15 residues. V lost 1 base, J lost 5 bases, and 14 bases lay in between. Per the germline V gene, CDR1 is SEHNR and CDR2 is FQNEAQ (reference sequence). This CDR3 reads CASSLVPREAETQYF. The CDR3 DNA follows: TGTGCCAGCAGCTTAGTCCCACGTGAGGCGGAGACCCAGTACTTC.

This chain's CDR3 is CASSFPGGTGNTIYF. Written as DNA, the CDR3 is TGTGCCAGCAGCTTCCCCGGCGGGACTGGAAACACCATATATTTT. The chain recombines TRBV11-2 with TRBJ1-3; D not resolved. Trimming stripped 3 bases from V and 2 bases from J, with 11 bases between. Germline V gene data show CDR1 as SGHAT and CDR2 as FQNNGV. This CDR3 comprises 15 residues.

V is TRBV18 and J is TRBJ1-5; 9 positions match TRBD1. J gave up 6 bases and V 1 base, and 1 base lay outside the gene matches. The CDR3 contains 14 residues. Germline values: CDR1 KGHSH, CDR2 LQKENI. The CDR3 coding sequence is TGTGCCAGCTCACCACGACAGGGGGGTCAGCCCCAGCATTTT. Translation gives CASSPRQGGQPQHF.

J is TRBJ2-5 and V is TRBV27; 8 nucleotides agree with TRBD1. J lost 7 bases, V lost 4 bases, and 5 bases had no gene match. This CDR3 is built from 13 residues. CDR1 MNHEY and CDR2 SMNVEV come from the germline V gene (reference sequence). CDR3 amino acids: CASSSDRAGTQYF. CDR3 sequence (DNA): TGTGCCAGCAGTTCGGACAGGGCTGGGACCCAGTACTTC.

The chain has TRBV9 and TRBJ2-5; the match to TRBD2 covers 13 bases. The trim removed 4 bases at V and 6 bases at J, leaving 9 bases unmatched. In germline, CDR1 is SGDLS, CDR2 YYNGEE. The CDR3 is 16 residues long. The CDR3 spells CASSPGLAGYGKTQYF. The DNA for the CDR3 is TGTGCCAGCAGCCCGGGACTAGCGGGATACGGGAAGACCCAGTACTTC.

The J gene is TRBJ1-5, the V gene TRBV3-1 (or the pseudogene TRBV3-2); D unresolved. The CDR3 loop spans 13 amino acids. Trimming cost V 4 bases and J 4 bases, with 8 bases left between them. Germline V gives CDR1 LGHDT, CDR2 YNNKEL (reference sequence). The CDR3 nucleotides read TGTGCCAGCAGCCCCTTCCAGAATCAGCCCCAGCATTTT. Its protein product is CASSPFQNQPQHF.

This clone has just one count. This rearrangement joins TRBV4-2 to TRBJ2-4; 7 nucleotides line up with TRBD1. The CDR3 contains 14 residues. Germline V gives CDR1 LGHNA, CDR2 YNFKEQ. The trim removed 3 bases at V and 6 bases at J, leaving 5 bases unmatched. The CDR3: CASSQYHRGNIQYF. Written as DNA, the CDR3 is TGTGCCAGCAGCCAGTACCACAGGGGAAACATTCAGTACTTC.

The chain uses TRBV7-8 and TRBJ2-5; 13 positions agree with TRBD2. V trimming: 5 bases; J trimming: 5 bases; junction bases outside the gene matches: 8. Per the germline V gene, CDR1 is SGHVS and CDR2 is FQNEAQ. The CDR3 consists of 16 residues. The CDR3: CASSITSGGAEETQYF. The CDR3, as DNA: TGTGCCAGCAGCATTACTAGCGGGGGGGCCGAGGAGACCCAGTACTTC.

The chain carries TRBV18 and TRBJ2-1, with 9 positions matching TRBD2. V lost 3 bases, J lost 6 bases, and 6 bases stayed unmatched. The CDR3 length is 15 residues. Germline-derived CDR1 and CDR2 are KGHSH and LQKENI. CDR3 amino acids: CASSPGLAATNEQFF. Written as DNA, the CDR3 is TGTGCCAGCTCACCGGGACTAGCTGCGACCAATGAGCAGTTCTTC. Filled out from reference TRBV18 and TRBJ2-1, the complete variable domain reads NAGVMQNPRHLVRRRGQEARLRCSPMKGHSHVYWYRQLPEEGLKFMVYLQKENIIDESGMPKERFSAEFPKEGPSILRIQQVVRGDSAAYFCASSPGLAATNEQFFGPGTRLTVL.

V usage is TRBV27 and J usage is TRBJ2-7; a weak D match, TRBD1 (5 bases). Germline CDR1 and CDR2: MNHEY and SMNVEV (reference sequence). The CDR3 spans 14 residues. V lost 7 bases, J lost 4 bases, and 17 bases lay in between. In DNA, the CDR3 is TGTGCCAGCACCACCTGGGGCAGGGCTTACGAGCAGTACTTC. Residues: CASTTWGRAYEQYF.

The gene calls are TRBV19 and TRBJ1-6; weak D call: TRBD1 (6 bases). This CDR3 has 15 amino acids. Trimming shortened V by 6 bases and J by 6 bases, and 15 bases separated the two germline ends. Per the germline V gene, CDR1 is LNHDA and CDR2 is SQIVND (reference sequence). CDR3 amino acids: CASRAGARINSPLHF. The CDR3 nucleotides read TGTGCCAGTAGGGCGGGGGCGCGGATTAATTCACCCCTCCACTTT.

The CDR3 protein is CASRAPRDRDGYTF. In DNA, the CDR3 is TGTGCCAGTAGGGCCCCCCGGGACAGGGATGGCTACACCTTC. This rearrangement joins TRBV19 to TRBJ1-2, with 9 bases fitting TRBD1. The CDR3 spans 14 residues. From germline, CDR1 is LNHDA and CDR2 SQIVND (reference sequence). With 6 bases clipped from V and 6 bases from J, the junction kept 8 bases outside the gene matches. The complete variable domain, with remaining parts taken from reference TRBV19 and TRBJ1-2, reads DGGITQSPKYLFRKEGQNVTLSCEQNLNHDAMYWYRQDPGQGLRLIYYSQIVNDFQKGDIAEGYSVSREKKESFPLTVTSAQKNPTAFYLCASRAPRDRDGYTFGSGTRLTVV.

CDR3 bases: TGTGCCAGCAGCTCGTCATACAGGGCCGCTGGAAACACCATATATTTT. Translating it yields CASSSSYRAAGNTIYF. The chain links TRBV7-2 to TRBJ1-3; tentative D call: TRBD1 (6 bases). The CDR3 length is 16 residues. V lost 4 bases and J 2 bases, leaving 15 bases between the germline ends. Germline values: CDR1 SGHTA, CDR2 FQGNSA.

CDR3 residues: CASRISDYNEQFF. In nucleotides, the CDR3 is TGCGCCAGCAGGATTAGCGACTACAATGAGCAGTTCTTC. V usage is TRBV5-1 and J usage is TRBJ2-1, with D maybe TRBD2 (5 bases). V was cut by 5 bases and J by 3 bases, with 9 bases left in between. The CDR3 totals 13 residues. CDR1 SGHRS and CDR2 YFSETQ come from the germline V gene.